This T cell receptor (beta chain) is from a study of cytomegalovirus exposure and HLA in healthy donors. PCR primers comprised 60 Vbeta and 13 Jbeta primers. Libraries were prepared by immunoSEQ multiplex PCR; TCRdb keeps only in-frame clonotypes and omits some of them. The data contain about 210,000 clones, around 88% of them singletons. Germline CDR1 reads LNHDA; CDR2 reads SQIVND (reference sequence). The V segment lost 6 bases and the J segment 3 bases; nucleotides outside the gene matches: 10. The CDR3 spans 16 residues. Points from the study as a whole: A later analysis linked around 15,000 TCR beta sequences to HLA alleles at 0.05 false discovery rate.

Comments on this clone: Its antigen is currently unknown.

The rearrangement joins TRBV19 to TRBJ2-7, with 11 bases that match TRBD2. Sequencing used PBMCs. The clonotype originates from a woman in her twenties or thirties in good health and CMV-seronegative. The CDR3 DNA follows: TGTGCCAGTAGCACAATAGCGGGGGGGACCAACTACGAGCAGTACTTC. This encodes CASSTIAGGTNYEQYF.